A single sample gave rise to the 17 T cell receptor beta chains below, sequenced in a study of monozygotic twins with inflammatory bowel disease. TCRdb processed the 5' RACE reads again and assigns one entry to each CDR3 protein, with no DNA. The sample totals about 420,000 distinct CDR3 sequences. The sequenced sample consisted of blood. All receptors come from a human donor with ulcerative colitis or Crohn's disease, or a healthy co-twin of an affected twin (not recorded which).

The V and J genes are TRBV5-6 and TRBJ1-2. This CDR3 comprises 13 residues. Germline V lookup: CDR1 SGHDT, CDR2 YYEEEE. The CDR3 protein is CASSFGQLYGYTF.

The CDR3 sequence is CASSYSRQGNSPLHF. V is TRBV6-5 and J is TRBJ1-6. Per the germline V gene, CDR1 is MNHEY and CDR2 is SVGAGI. This CDR3 contains 15 residues.

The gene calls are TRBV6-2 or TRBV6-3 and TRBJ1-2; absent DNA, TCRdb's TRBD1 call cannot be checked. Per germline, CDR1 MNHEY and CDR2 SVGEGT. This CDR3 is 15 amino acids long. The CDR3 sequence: CACRAPGQGAYGYTF.

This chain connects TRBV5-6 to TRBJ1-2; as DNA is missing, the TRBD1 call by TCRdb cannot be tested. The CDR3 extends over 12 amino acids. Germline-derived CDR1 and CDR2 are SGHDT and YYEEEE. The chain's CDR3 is CASSLAQAGYTF.

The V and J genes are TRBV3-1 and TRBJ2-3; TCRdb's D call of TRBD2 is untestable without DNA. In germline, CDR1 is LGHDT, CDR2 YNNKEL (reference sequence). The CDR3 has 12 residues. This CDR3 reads CASSGLTDTQYF.

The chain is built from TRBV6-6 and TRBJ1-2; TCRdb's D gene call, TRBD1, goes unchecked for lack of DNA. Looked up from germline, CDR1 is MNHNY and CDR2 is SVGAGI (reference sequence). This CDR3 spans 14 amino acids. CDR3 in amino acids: CASSFPTGDNGYTF.

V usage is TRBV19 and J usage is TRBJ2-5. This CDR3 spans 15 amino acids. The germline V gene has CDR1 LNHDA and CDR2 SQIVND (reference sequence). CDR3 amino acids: CASSMGILPQETQYF. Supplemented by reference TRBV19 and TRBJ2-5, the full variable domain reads DGGITQSPKYLFRKEGQNVTLSCEQNLNHDAMYWYRQDPGQGLRLIYYSQIVNDFQKGDIAEGYSVSREKKESFPLTVTSAQKNPTAFYLCASSMGILPQETQYFGPGTRLLVL.

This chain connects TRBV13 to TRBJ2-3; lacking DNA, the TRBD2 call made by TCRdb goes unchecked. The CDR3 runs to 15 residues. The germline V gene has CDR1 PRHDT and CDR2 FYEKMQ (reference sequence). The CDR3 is CASSLDQDSSNTQYF.

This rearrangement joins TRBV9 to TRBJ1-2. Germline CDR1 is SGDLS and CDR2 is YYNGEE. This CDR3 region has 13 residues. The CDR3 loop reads CASSLDPIYGYTF.

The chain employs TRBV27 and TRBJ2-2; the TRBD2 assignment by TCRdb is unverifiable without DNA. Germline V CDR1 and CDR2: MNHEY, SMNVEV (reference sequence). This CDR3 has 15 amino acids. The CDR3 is CASRRAGGPDGELFF.

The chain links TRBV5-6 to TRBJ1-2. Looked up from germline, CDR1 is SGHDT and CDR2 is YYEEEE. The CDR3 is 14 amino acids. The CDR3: CASRPVGVRYGYTF.

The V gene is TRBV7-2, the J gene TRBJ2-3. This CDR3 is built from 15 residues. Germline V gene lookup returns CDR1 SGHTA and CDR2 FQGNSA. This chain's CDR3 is CASSLAGLSTDTQYF.

Here the CDR3 reads CASSVLSSRDDEQYF. The V and J genes are TRBV9 and TRBJ2-7; with no DNA, the TCRdb D assignment of TRBD2 cannot be verified. The CDR3 is 15 residues long. The germline V gene encodes CDR1 SGDLS and CDR2 YYNGEE.

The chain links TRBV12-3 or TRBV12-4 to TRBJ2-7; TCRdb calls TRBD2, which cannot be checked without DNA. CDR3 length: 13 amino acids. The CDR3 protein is CASSFKREGEQYF.

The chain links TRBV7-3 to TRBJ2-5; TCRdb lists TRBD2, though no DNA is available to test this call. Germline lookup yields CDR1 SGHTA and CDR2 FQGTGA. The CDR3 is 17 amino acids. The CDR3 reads CAGSLGTSGSFGETQYF.

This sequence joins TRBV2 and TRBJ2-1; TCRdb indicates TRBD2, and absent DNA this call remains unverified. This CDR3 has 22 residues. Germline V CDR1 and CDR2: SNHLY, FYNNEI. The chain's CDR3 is CASSEAHSWGLAGADSYNEQFF.

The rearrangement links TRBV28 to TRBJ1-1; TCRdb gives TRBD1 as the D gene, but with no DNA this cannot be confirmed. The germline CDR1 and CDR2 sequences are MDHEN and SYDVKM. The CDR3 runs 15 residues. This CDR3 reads CASSPPVRGSTEAFF.